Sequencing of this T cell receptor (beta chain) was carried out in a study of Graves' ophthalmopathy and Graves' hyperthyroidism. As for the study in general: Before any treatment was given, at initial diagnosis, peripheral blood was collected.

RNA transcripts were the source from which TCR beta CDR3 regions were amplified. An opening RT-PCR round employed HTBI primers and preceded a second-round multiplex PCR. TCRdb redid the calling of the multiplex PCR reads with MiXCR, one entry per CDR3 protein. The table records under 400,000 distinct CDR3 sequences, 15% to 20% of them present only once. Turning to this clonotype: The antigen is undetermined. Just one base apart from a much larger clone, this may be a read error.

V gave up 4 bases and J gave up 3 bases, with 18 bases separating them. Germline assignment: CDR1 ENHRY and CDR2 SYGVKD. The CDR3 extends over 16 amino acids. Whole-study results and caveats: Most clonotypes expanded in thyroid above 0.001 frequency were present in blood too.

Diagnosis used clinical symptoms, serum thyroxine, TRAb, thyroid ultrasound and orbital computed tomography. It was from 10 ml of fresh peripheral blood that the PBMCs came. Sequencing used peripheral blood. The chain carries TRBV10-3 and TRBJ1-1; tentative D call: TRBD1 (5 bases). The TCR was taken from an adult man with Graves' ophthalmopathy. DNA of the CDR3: TGTGCCATCAGTGTTTCTGGTGGGGGTCCGGACACTGAAGCTTTCTTT. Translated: CAISVSGGGPDTEAFF.